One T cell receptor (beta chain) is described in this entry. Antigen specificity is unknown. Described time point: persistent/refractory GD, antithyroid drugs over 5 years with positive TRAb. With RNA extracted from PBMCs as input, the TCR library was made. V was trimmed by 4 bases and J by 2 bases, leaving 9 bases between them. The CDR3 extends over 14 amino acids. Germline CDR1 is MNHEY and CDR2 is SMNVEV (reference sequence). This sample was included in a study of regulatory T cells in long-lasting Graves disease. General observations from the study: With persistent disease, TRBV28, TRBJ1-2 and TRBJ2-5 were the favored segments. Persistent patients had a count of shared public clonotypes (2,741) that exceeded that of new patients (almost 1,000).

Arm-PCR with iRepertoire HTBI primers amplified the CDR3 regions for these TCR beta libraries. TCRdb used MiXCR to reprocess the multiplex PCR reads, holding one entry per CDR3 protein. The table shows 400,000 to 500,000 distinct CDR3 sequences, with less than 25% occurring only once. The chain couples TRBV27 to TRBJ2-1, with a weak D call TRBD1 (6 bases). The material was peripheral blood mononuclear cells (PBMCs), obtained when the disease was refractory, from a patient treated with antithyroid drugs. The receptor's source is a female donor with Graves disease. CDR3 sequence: CASSSQGPYNEQFF. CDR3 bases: TGTGCCAGCAGTTCTCAGGGGCCCTACAATGAGCAGTTCTTC.